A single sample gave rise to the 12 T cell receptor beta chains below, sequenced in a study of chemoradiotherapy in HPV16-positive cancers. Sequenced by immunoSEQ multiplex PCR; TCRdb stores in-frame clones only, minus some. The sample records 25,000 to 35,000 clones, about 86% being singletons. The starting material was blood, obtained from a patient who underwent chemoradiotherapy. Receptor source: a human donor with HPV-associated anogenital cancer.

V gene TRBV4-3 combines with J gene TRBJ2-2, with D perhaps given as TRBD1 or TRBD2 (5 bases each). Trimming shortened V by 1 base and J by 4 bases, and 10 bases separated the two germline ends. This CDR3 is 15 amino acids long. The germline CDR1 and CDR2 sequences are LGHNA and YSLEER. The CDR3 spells CASSQGDLPTGELFF. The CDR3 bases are TGCGCCAGCAGCCAAGGGGACCTCCCCACCGGGGAGCTGTTTTTT.

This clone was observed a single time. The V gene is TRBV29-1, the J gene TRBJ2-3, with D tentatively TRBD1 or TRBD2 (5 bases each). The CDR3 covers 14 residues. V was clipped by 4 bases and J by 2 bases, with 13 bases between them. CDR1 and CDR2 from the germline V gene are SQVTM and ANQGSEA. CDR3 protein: CSVVVGAITDTQYF. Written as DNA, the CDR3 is TGCAGCGTTGTTGTCGGGGCCATCACAGATACGCAGTATTTT.

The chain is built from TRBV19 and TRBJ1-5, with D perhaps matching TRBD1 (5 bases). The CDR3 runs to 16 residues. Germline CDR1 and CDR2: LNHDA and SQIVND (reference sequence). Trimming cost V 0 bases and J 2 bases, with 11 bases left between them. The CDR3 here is CASSIDLRGGNQPQHF. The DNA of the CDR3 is TGTGCCAGTAGTATAGATCTGAGGGGTGGCAATCAGCCCCAGCATTTT.

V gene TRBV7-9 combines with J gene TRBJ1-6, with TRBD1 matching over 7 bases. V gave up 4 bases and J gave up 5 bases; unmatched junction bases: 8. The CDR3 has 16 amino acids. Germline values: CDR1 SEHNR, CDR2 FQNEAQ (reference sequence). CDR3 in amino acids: CASSSLTGYHNSPLHF. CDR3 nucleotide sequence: TGTGCCAGCAGCTCTCTGACAGGGTACCATAATTCACCCCTCCACTTT.

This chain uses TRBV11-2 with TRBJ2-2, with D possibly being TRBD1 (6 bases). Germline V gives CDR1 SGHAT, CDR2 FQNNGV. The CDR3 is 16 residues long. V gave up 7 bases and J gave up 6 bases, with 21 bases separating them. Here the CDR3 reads CASTTPGELSAGELFF. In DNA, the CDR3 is TGTGCCAGCACCACACCAGGGGAATTGAGCGCCGGGGAGCTGTTTTTT. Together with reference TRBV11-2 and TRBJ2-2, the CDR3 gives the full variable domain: EAGVAQSPRYKIIEKRQSVAFWCNPISGHATLYWYQQILGQGPKLLIQFQNNGVVDDSQLPKDRFSAERLKGVDSTLKIQPAKLEDSAVYLCASTTPGELSAGELFFGEGSRLTVL.

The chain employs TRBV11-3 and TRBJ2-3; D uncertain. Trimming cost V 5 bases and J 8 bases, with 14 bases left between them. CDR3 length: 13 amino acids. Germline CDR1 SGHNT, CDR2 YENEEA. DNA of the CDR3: TGTGCCAGCAGCGGCACCGGTCGAGCTACGCAGTATTTT. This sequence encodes CASSGTGRATQYF.

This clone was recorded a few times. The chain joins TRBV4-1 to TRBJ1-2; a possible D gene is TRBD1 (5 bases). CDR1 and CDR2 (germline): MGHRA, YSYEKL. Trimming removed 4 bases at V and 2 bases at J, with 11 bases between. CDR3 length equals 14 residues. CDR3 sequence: CASSPGHLNYGYTF. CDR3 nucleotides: TGCGCCAGCAGCCCCGGACACCTAAACTATGGCTACACCTTC.

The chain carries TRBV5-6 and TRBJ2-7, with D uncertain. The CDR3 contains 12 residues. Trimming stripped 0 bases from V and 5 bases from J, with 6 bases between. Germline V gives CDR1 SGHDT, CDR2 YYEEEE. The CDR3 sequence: CASSLGSDEQYF. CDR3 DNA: TGTGCCAGCAGCTTGGGGTCGGACGAGCAGTACTTC.

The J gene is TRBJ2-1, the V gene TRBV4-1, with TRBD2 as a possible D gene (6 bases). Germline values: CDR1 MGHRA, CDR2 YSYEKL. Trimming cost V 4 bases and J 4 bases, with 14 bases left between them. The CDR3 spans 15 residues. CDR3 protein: CASSPYSGLYNEQFF. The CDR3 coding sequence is TGCGCCAGCAGCCCCTATAGCGGACTTTACAATGAGCAGTTCTTC.

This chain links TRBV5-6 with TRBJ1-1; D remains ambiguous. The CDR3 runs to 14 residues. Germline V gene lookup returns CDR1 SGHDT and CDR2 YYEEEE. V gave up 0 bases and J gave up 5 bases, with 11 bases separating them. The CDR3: CASSLGAGVTEAFF. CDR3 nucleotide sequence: TGTGCCAGCAGCTTGGGGGCCGGGGTAACTGAAGCTTTCTTT. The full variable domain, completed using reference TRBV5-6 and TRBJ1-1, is DAGVTQSPTHLIKTRGQQVTLRCSPKSGHDTVSWYQQALGQGPQFIFQYYEEEERQRGNFPDRFSGHQFPNYSSELNVNALLLGDSALYLCASSLGAGVTEAFFGQGTRLTVV.

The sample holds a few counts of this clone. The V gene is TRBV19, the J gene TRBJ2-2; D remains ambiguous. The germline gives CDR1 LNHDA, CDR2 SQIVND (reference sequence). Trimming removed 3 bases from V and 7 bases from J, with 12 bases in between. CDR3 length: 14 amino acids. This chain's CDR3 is CASSIIPRRGELFF. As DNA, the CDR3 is TGTGCCAGTAGTATCATCCCGCGGCGCGGGGAGCTGTTTTTT.

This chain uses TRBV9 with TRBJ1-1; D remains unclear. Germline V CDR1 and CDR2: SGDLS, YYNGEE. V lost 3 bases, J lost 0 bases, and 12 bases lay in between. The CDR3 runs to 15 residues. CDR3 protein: CASSGRDTLNTEAFF. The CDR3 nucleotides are TGTGCCAGCAGCGGACGAGACACTTTGAACACTGAAGCTTTCTTT.